This passage covers 14 T cell receptor beta chains from one sample sequenced in a study of T-cell reconstitution after alpha-beta-depleted transplantation in children. Using unique molecular identifiers, the investigators prepared the TCRbeta library. TCRdb processed the PCR reads anew with MiXCR; each CDR3 protein has one entry. The sample carries about 610,000 distinct CDR3 sequences, around 27% recorded once. Sequenced here: PBMCs, sampled before TCRalphabeta/CD19-depleted stem cell transplant. The receptors here all came from a boy less than two years old with Wiskott-Aldrich syndrome, due to receive a stem cell transplant.

In the case of this clonotype: Without the conserved terminal phenylalanine or tryptophan, this CDR3 likely stems from a read error. V and J are TRBV18 and TRBJ2-1; TRBD2 agrees at 7 bases. Germline loops: CDR1 KGHSH, CDR2 LQKENI. The CDR3 spans 18 residues. V shed 0 bases and J 2 bases; nucleotides not matched to a gene: 10. CDR3: CASSPPNSAAGPYNEQFS. The CDR3 nucleotides are TGTGCCAGCTCACCACCGAATAGCGCAGCGGGACCCTACAATGAGCAGTTCTCC.

This clonotype was seen more than once but under ten times. The chain has TRBV18 and TRBJ1-1, with D unresolved. Germline values: CDR1 KGHSH, CDR2 LQKENI. Trimming took 2 bases from V and 0 from J, leaving 10 bases between them. This CDR3 comprises 15 residues. The CDR3 nucleotides read TGTGCCAGCTCACCAGGGCACATAATGAACACTGAAGCTTTCTTT. This codes for CASSPGHIMNTEAFF.

J is TRBJ2-1 and V is TRBV7-8, with TRBD2 matching 10 bases. In germline, CDR1 is SGHVS, CDR2 FQNEAQ. Trimming at V came to 2 bases and at J to 0 bases, leaving 10 bases not matched to a gene. This CDR3 contains 19 residues. CDR3 bases: TGTGCCAGCAGCTTACTGAAACTAGCGGGGCCCATCTCCTACAATGAGCAGTTCTTC. This sequence encodes CASSLLKLAGPISYNEQFF.

The J gene is TRBJ2-2, the V gene TRBV7-9; D is perhaps TRBD1 or TRBD2 (6 bases each). The V end was cut by 5 bases, the J end by 5 bases, with 15 bases between. This CDR3 is built from 15 residues. The germline CDR1 and CDR2 sequences are SEHNR and FQNEAQ (reference sequence). The CDR3 reads CASSATGARTGELFF. The CDR3 coding sequence is TGTGCCAGCAGCGCTACGGGGGCTCGGACCGGGGAGCTGTTTTTT.

This sequence joins TRBV7-2 and TRBJ2-7; D gene unclear. CDR3 size: 13 residues. The germline V and J ends were trimmed by 5 bases and 9 bases, with 17 bases remaining between them. Germline lookup yields CDR1 SGHTA and CDR2 FQGNSA. The CDR3 DNA follows: TGTGCCAGCAGCCGTCACGTAGGTTCGGGGCAGTACTTC. It translates to CASSRHVGSGQYF.

This clonotype appeared once. The chain has TRBV20-1 and TRBJ2-7, with D tentatively TRBD1 or TRBD2 (5 bases each). Trimming took 4 bases from V and 4 from J, leaving 20 bases between them. The CDR3 is 15 amino acids. Germline lookup yields CDR1 DFQATT and CDR2 SNEGSKA (reference sequence). The CDR3 spells CSATRPGRPSYEQYF. DNA of the CDR3: TGCAGTGCTACCCGTCCGGGACGCCCTTCATACGAGCAGTACTTC.

The rearrangement links TRBV7-3 to TRBJ2-3; the D gene could be TRBD1 or TRBD2 (5 bases each). Germline V CDR1 and CDR2: SGHTA, FQGTGA. V was pared by 5 bases and J by 6 bases, with 15 bases between. CDR3 length: 14 residues. The CDR3 DNA sequence: TGTGCCAGCAGCCTTCGGGGCCCTGGGGATACGCAGTATTTT. Its translation is CASSLRGPGDTQYF.

This sequence joins TRBV12-3 or TRBV12-4 and TRBJ2-3; 12 positions agree with TRBD2. This CDR3 comprises 18 residues. The V gene end was trimmed by 4 bases and the J gene end by 0 bases; junction bases not matched to a gene: 8. The CDR3 reads CASSSGLAGISSTDTQYF. CDR3 nucleotide sequence: TGTGCCAGCAGTTCCGGACTAGCGGGGATATCTAGCACAGATACGCAGTATTTT.

This chain joins TRBV5-1 and TRBJ2-1, with D possibly matching TRBD2 (6 bases). The CDR3 is 14 residues long. The V end lost 0 bases, the J end lost 8 bases, and 12 bases lay between the germline ends. The V gene's germline CDR1 is SGHRS and CDR2 YFSETQ. The CDR3 spells CASSLAGASDEQFF. In DNA, the CDR3 is TGCGCCAGCAGCTTGGCGGGAGCGTCCGATGAGCAGTTCTTC.

This clonotype was seen a few times. CDR3 sequence reads: CASSFKEADTQYF. CDR3 nucleotides: TGTGCCAGCAGTTTCAAGGAGGCAGATACGCAGTATTTT. The chain employs TRBV12-3 or TRBV12-4 and TRBJ2-3, with D possibly TRBD2 on 5 matching bases. This CDR3 comprises 13 residues. V lost 3 bases, J lost 4 bases, and 8 bases lay in between.

Only one count was recorded for this clonotype. The J gene is TRBJ2-1, the V gene TRBV30; no definite D call. This CDR3 has 16 amino acids. The V and J ends lost 1 base and 0 bases respectively, with 13 bases between them. Germline CDR1 is GTSNPN and CDR2 is SVGIG (reference sequence). CDR3 in DNA: TGTGCCTGGAGTGCTTTCGGAGCGAGCTCCTACAATGAGCAGTTCTTC. Translated: CAWSAFGASSYNEQFF.

The rearrangement joins TRBV2 to TRBJ1-1; no firm D call. CDR1 is SNHLY and CDR2 is FYNNEI in the germline V gene. The length of the CDR3 is 12 residues. Trimming pared 6 bases from V and 7 bases from J, leaving 12 bases between. The CDR3 loop is CASSPGEGEAFF. The CDR3 DNA reads as TGTGCCAGCAGCCCCGGGGAGGGTGAAGCTTTCTTT.

The chain recombines TRBV12-3 or TRBV12-4 with TRBJ1-2, with TRBD1 matching 7 bases. The V and J ends lost 6 bases and 7 bases, in that order; junction bases with no gene match: 14. The CDR3 spans 15 residues. DNA for the CDR3: TGTGCCAGCAGACCCACGGACAGGTTTAGGGGTGGCTACACCTTC. This sequence encodes CASRPTDRFRGGYTF.

J is TRBJ1-2 and V is TRBV15; a possible D gene is TRBD1 (5 bases). The V and J ends lost 5 bases and 0 bases respectively, with 10 bases between them. The CDR3 is 14 amino acids. Germline V lookup: CDR1 LNHNV, CDR2 YYDKDF (reference sequence). CDR3 sequence: CATSGRTSNYGYTF. As DNA, the CDR3 is TGTGCCACCAGCGGACGGACATCTAACTATGGCTACACCTTC.